This is a list of T cell receptor beta chains from one sample in a study of blood T cell repertoires in COVID-19. Assay used: immunoSEQ multiplex PCR; TCRdb lists only in-frame clones, some missing. The data hold about 150,000 clones, with roughly 88% observed a single time. Sequencing was done on a sample of peripheral blood. The source of these receptors is a man aged 55-75 years with COVID-19, enrolled during active disease. The CDR3 runs from the conserved cysteine through the conserved F or W.

V,J,CDR3
TRBV9,TRBJ2-3,CASSVGPSGGAGTDTQYF
TRBV7-9,TRBJ2-2,CASSFVGQGRTGELFF
TRBV29-1,TRBJ1-1,CSAGWDSENTEAFF
TRBV6-1,TRBJ2-3,CASSDSGGADTQYF
TRBV7-3,TRBJ1-1,CASSQRGGTEAFF
TRBV5-5,TRBJ2-7,CASSQRTGSYEQYF
TRBV30,TRBJ1-5,CAWSVAFGQGNQPQHF
TRBV27,TRBJ2-5,CASSLVRGETQYF
TRBV9,TRBJ2-5,CASTWGTTPETQYF
TRBV6-2/TRBV6-3,TRBJ1-2,CASSYEDYYGYTF
TRBV5-6,TRBJ2-7,CASSSFGQENYEQYF
TRBV24-1,TRBJ1-3,CATSDLQGYTIYF
TRBV2,TRBJ1-5,CASIADSSNQPQHF
TRBV6-6,TRBJ1-5,CASSYALGRNQPQHF
TRBV21-1,TRBJ1-4,CASSSFGRGGLEEKLFF
TRBV6-5,TRBJ1-1,CASSRQGLNTEAFF